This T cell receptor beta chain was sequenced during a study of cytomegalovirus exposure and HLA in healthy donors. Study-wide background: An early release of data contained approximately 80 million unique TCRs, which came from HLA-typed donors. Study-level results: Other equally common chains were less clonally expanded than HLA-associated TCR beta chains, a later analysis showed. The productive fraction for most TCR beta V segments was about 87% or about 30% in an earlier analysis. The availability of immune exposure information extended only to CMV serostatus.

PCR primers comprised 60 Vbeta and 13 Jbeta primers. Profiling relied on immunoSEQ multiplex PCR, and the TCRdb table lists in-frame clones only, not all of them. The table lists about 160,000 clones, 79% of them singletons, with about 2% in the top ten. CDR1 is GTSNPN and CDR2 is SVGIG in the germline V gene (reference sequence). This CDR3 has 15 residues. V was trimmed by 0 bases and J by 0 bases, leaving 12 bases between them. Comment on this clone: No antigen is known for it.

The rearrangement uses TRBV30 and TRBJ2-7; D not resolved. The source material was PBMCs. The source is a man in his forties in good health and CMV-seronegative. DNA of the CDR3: TGTGCCTGGAGTGTCCTCGACTCCCGCTCCTACGAGCAGTACTTC. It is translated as CAWSVLDSRSYEQYF.